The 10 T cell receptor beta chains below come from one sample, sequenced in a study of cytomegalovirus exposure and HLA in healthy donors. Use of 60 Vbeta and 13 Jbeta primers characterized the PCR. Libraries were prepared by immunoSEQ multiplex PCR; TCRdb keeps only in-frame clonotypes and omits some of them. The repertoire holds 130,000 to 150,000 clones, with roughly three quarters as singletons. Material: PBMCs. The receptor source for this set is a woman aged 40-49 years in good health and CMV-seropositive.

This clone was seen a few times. This CDR3 is CASSQEYQGIRDTIYF. The CDR3 DNA reads TGCGCCAGCAGCCAAGAATATCAGGGAATCAGGGACACCATATATTTT. V and J are TRBV4-1 and TRBJ1-3, with D tentatively TRBD1 (5 bases). This CDR3 is built from 16 residues. Germline CDR1 MGHRA, CDR2 YSYEKL. V was clipped by 0 bases and J by 8 bases, with 17 bases between them.

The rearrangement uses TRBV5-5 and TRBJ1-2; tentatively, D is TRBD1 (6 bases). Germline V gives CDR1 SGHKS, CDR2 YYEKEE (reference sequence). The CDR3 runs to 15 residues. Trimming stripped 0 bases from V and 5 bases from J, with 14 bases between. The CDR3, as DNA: TGTGCCAGCAGCTTGGATTTTGGGACACTTTATGGCTACACCTTC. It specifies CASSLDFGTLYGYTF.

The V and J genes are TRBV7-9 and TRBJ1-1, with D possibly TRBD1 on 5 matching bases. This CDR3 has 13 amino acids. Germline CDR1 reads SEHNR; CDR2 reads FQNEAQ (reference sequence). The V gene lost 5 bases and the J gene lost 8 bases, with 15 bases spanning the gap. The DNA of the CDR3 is TGTGCCAGCAGCCTGGGGGAGGGATCCGAAGCTTTCTTT. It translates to CASSLGEGSEAFF.

CDR3 DNA sequence: TGTGCCAGCAGCGCTGCCGGGACAGGGGGCACTGAAGCTTTCTTT. It encodes CASSAAGTGGTEAFF. The V and J genes are TRBV28 and TRBJ1-1; 11 nucleotides align to TRBD1. This CDR3 comprises 15 residues. Germline V lookup: CDR1 MDHEN, CDR2 SYDVKM. With 6 bases clipped from V and 4 bases from J, the junction kept 7 bases outside the gene matches.

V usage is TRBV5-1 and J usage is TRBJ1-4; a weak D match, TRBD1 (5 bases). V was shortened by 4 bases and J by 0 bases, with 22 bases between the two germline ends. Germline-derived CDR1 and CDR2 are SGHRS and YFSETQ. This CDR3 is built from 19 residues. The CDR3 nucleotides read TGCGCCAGCAGCCCGGGACTGACAGACACCTTATCAACTAATGAAAAACTGTTTTTT. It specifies CASSPGLTDTLSTNEKLFF.

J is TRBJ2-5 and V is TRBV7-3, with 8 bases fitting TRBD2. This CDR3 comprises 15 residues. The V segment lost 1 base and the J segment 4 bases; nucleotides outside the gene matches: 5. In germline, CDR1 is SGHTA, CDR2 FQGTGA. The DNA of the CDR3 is TGTGCCAGCAGCTTAATGGGACTAGAGGCAGAGACCCAGTACTTC. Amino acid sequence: CASSLMGLEAETQYF.

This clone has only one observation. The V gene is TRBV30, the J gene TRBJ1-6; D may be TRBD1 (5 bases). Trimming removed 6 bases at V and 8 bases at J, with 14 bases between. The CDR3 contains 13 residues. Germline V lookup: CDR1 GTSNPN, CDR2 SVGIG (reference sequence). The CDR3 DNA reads TGTGCCTGTCGTCAGGGTGTTTATTCACCCCTCCACTTT. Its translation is CACRQGVYSPLHF.

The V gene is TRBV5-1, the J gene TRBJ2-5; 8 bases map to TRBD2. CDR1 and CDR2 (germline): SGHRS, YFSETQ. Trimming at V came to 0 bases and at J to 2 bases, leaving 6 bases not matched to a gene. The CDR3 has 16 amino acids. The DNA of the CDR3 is TGCGCCAGCAGCTTGGGTACAGCGGGGGCTCAAGAGACCCAGTACTTC. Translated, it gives CASSLGTAGAQETQYF.

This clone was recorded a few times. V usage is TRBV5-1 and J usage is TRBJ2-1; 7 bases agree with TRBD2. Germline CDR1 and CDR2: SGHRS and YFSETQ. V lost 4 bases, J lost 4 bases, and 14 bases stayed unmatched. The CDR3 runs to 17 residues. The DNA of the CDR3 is TGCGCCAGCAGCGGAGAGGTATTGACTAGCATTTACAATGAGCAGTTCTTC. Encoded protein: CASSGEVLTSIYNEQFF.

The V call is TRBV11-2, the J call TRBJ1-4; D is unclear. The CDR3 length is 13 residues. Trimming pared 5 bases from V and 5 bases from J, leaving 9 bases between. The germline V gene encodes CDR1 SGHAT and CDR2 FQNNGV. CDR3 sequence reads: CASSLYANEKLFF. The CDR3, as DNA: TGTGCCAGCAGCCTATACGCGAATGAAAAACTGTTTTTT.